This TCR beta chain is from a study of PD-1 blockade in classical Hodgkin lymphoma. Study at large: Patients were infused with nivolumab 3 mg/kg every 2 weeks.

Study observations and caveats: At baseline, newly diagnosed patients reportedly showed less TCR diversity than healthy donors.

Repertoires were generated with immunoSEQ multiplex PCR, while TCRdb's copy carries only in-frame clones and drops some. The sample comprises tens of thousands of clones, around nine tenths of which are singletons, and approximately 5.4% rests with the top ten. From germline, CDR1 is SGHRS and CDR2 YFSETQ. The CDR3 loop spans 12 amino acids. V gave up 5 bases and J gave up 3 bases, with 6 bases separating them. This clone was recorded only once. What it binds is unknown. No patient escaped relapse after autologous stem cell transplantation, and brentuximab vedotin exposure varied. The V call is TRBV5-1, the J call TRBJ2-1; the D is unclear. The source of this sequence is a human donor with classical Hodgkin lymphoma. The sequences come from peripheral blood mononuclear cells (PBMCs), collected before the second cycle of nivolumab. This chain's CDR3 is CASRSNYNEQFF. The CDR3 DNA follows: TGCGCCAGCAGGTCGAACTACAATGAGCAGTTCTTC.